Following are 7 T cell receptor beta chains from one sample sequenced in a study of T-cell memory formation after mild COVID-19. TCRdb ran MiXCR on the 5' RACE reads and lists one entry per CDR3 protein. This table has about 200,000 distinct CDR3 sequences, over 9.5% appearing once. Sequenced input: PBMCs or a T cell subset sorted from them (not recorded which). The receptor set was obtained from a young man who had mild COVID-19 (a few samples of this study predate the infection). Cell type and time point are not known.

This clonotype has just a few counts. The chain uses TRBV20-1 and TRBJ2-1, with 12 nucleotides matching TRBD1. Germline-derived CDR1 and CDR2 are DFQATT and SNEGSKA (reference sequence). The CDR3 extends over 13 amino acids. The J segment lost 12 bases and the V segment lost 3 bases, leaving 6 bases of the junction unmatched. DNA of the CDR3: TGCAGTGCTAGGGGGACAGGGGGCGCGGTGCAGTTCTTC. It yields the protein CSARGTGGAVQFF.

There are many counts of this clonotype. This sequence joins TRBV7-9 and TRBJ1-3; D may be TRBD1 (5 bases). Between the trimmed V and J ends, which lost 8 bases and 0 bases, there was a span of 11 bases. The CDR3 extends over 14 amino acids. CDR1 is SEHNR and CDR2 is FQNEAQ in the germline V gene (reference sequence). In DNA, the CDR3 is TGTGCCAGCCGGCCGGGGGGCTCTGGAAACACCATATATTTT. This sequence encodes CASRPGGSGNTIYF.

The V call is TRBV20-1, the J call TRBJ2-7, with D tentatively TRBD1 (5 bases). Germline values: CDR1 DFQATT, CDR2 SNEGSKA (reference sequence). V dropped 4 bases and J dropped 3 bases, with 19 bases sitting between them. The CDR3 length is 15 residues. This chain's CDR3 is CSAIPIQRQIYEQYF. CDR3 in DNA: TGCAGTGCTATTCCTATACAACGACAGATCTACGAGCAGTACTTC.

This clonotype was seen ten or more times. This chain joins TRBV29-1 and TRBJ2-5; D is unclear. Germline V gene lookup returns CDR1 SQVTM and CDR2 ANQGSEA. The CDR3 extends over 12 amino acids. V gave up 7 bases and J gave up 5 bases, with 14 bases separating them. The CDR3 loop is CSATSPWETQYF. In nucleotides, the CDR3 is TGCAGCGCCACGAGCCCCTGGGAGACCCAGTACTTC.

This clonotype was seen a handful of times. The chain couples TRBV12-3 or TRBV12-4 to TRBJ2-7, with TRBD2 identical over 12 bases. The CDR3 is 14 amino acids. V lost 6 bases to trimming and J lost 6 bases; unmatched junction nucleotides: 6. CDR3 sequence (DNA): TGTGCCAGCAGAGTTCTAGCGGGGGGGTTCGAGCAGTACTTC. This encodes CASRVLAGGFEQYF.

The gene calls are TRBV6-2 or TRBV6-3 and TRBJ2-3; D gene unclear. CDR1 is MNHEY and CDR2 is SVGEGT in the germline V gene. Trimming removed 10 bases from V and 1 base from J, with 15 bases in between. The CDR3 is made up of 14 amino acids. The CDR3 is CATYGSLGTDTQYF. CDR3 in DNA: TGTGCCACTTACGGCTCCCTTGGCACAGATACGCAGTATTTT.

The chain couples TRBV6-2 or TRBV6-3 to TRBJ1-1; 11 bases line up with TRBD1. The CDR3 consists of 15 residues. Germline-derived CDR1 and CDR2 are MNHEY and SVGEGT. V lost 5 bases and J lost 5; bases outside the gene matches: 7. CDR3 amino acids: CASSADRGPWTEAFF. The CDR3 DNA reads TGTGCCAGCAGTGCGGACAGGGGGCCTTGGACTGAAGCTTTCTTT.